The 23 T cell receptor beta chains presented below share a single source sample, sequenced in a study of shared clonotypes between healthy human individuals. Clones were read by immunoSEQ multiplex PCR, and TCRdb kept only the in-frame ones, dropping some. The sample lists more than 450,000 clones; 79% were seen once. Sequencing used PBMCs. These receptors all stem from a woman aged 35 to 49 in good health. Some clones in this sample may be carry-over from other donors' samples.

The chain is built from TRBV5-1 and TRBJ1-5, with TRBD1 as a possible D gene (5 bases). The CDR3 has 15 residues. Germline CDR1 SGHRS, CDR2 YFSETQ. The V and J ends lost 0 bases and 6 bases respectively, with 13 bases between them. CDR3 DNA sequence: TGCGCCAGCAGCTTGGAGGGGACCGGGCGTCAGCCCCAGCATTTT. Amino acids: CASSLEGTGRQPQHF. Full variable domain (remainder filled in from reference TRBV5-1 and TRBJ1-5): KAGVTQTPRYLIKTRGQQVTLSCSPISGHRSVSWYQQTPGQGLQFLFEYFSETQRNKGNFPGRFSGRQFSNSRSEMNVSTLELGDSALYLCASSLEGTGRQPQHFGDGTRLSIL.

The chain has TRBV25-1 and TRBJ2-7; 12 bases map to TRBD2. After removal of 8 bases from V and 3 bases from J, the junction contained 11 bases not matched to a gene. The CDR3 sequence is 16 residues long. Germline lookup yields CDR1 MGHDK and CDR2 SYGVNS. The CDR3 nucleotides read TGTGCCAGCCAGACCACCCTAGCGGGAGGGAACTACGAGCAGTACTTC. Amino acids: CASQTTLAGGNYEQYF.

This clone has only one observation. The chain uses TRBV5-4 and TRBJ2-5; 8 bases are a match to TRBD2. Germline V CDR1 and CDR2: SGHNT, YYREEE (reference sequence). The CDR3 loop spans 16 amino acids. V shed 3 bases and J 2 bases; nucleotides not matched to a gene: 9. CDR3 in DNA: TGTGCCAGCAGCTCCAGGAGCGGGAGAGGGCAAGAGACCCAGTACTTC. Amino acids: CASSSRSGRGQETQYF.

V is TRBV19 and J is TRBJ2-7, with D perhaps TRBD1 (7 bases). In germline, CDR1 is LNHDA, CDR2 SQIVND (reference sequence). The CDR3 runs 14 residues. V lost 5 bases to trimming and J lost 3 bases, with 14 bases between them. The CDR3 DNA sequence: TGTGCCAGTAGTGCGAGACAGGGAGGCTACGAGCAGTACTTC. This encodes CASSARQGGYEQYF.

The chain is built from TRBV5-6 and TRBJ2-5, with a possible D match to TRBD2 (6 bases). This CDR3 is built from 15 residues. CDR1 and CDR2 (germline): SGHDT, YYEEEE. With 3 bases removed from V and 1 base from J, the gap between germline ends came to 13 bases. The CDR3 DNA reads TGTGCCAGCAGCTCAAAAGCGGGCAGCCAAGAGACCCAGTACTTC. Translated, it gives CASSSKAGSQETQYF.

The chain employs TRBV13 and TRBJ2-5; 14 bases match TRBD2. J lost 5 bases, V lost 5 bases, and 1 base had no gene match. Germline V gives CDR1 PRHDT, CDR2 FYEKMQ (reference sequence). This CDR3 is built from 14 residues. The CDR3 here is CASSRTSGGETQYF. As DNA, the CDR3 is TGTGCCAGCAGCCGGACTAGCGGGGGGGAGACCCAGTACTTC. Full variable domain (remainder filled in from reference TRBV13 and TRBJ2-5): AAGVIQSPRHLIKEKRETATLKCYPIPRHDTVYWYQQGPGQDPQFLISFYEKMQSDKGSIPDRFSAQQFSDYHSELNMSSLELGDSALYFCASSRTSGGETQYFGPGTRLLVL.

The chain couples TRBV18 to TRBJ1-2, with 9 bases that match TRBD1. This CDR3 is built from 14 residues. Trimming removed 2 bases from V and 7 bases from J; junction bases left unmatched: 5. Germline V gene sequence: CDR1 KGHSH, CDR2 LQKENI. The CDR3 DNA reads TGTGCCAGCTCACCAGTCGGGACAGGGTCTGGCTACACCTTC. This sequence encodes CASSPVGTGSGYTF.

The rearrangement joins TRBV7-6 to TRBJ1-3, with a weak D call TRBD1 (5 bases). Trimming removed 4 bases from V and 1 base from J, with 8 bases in between. Germline V gene data show CDR1 as SGHVS and CDR2 as FNYEAQ. The CDR3 totals 14 residues. The CDR3 sequence: CASSSRVSGNTIYF. In nucleotides, the CDR3 is TGTGCCAGCAGCTCCAGGGTTTCTGGAAACACCATATATTTT.

The J gene is TRBJ1-1, the V gene TRBV28; D gene unclear. CDR1 is MDHEN, CDR2 SYDVKM, per germline. The CDR3 runs to 12 residues. Trimming left V 0 bases short and J 1 base short, with 0 bases between. The CDR3 sequence: CASSLWNTEAFF. For the CDR3, the DNA is TGTGCCAGCAGTTTATGGAACACTGAAGCTTTCTTT.

The chain links TRBV30 to TRBJ1-2; D is perhaps TRBD1 (5 bases). The ends were cut back, 2 bases at V and 8 bases at J, with 9 bases in the middle. CDR3 length: 11 amino acids. CDR1 GTSNPN and CDR2 SVGIG come from the germline V gene (reference sequence). The CDR3, as DNA: TGTGCCTGGAGTCAGGGATCCGGCTACACCTTC. Its translation is CAWSQGSGYTF.

V usage is TRBV10-3 and J usage is TRBJ2-1, with a possible D match to TRBD1 (6 bases). This CDR3 has 13 residues. The V end lost 4 bases, the J end lost 7 bases, and 11 bases lay between the germline ends. The germline CDR1 and CDR2 sequences are ENHRY and SYGVKD. The CDR3 loop reads CAISVTGQNEQFF. The DNA of the CDR3 is TGTGCCATCAGTGTAACAGGGCAAAATGAGCAGTTCTTC.

The genes are TRBV5-3 and TRBJ2-7, with D possibly matching TRBD2 (7 bases). TRBV5-3 is identified as an open reading frame with a role that is uncertain. The ends were cut back, 9 bases at V and 0 bases at J, with 13 bases in the middle. CDR3 length: 13 amino acids. Here the CDR3 DNA reads TGTGCCACACGGGGGGCCCGCTCCTACGAGCAGTACTTC. Translated, it gives CATRGARSYEQYF.

The V and J genes are TRBV2 and TRBJ2-6, with unresolved D. There are 15 residues in the CDR3. Germline CDR1 is SNHLY and CDR2 is FYNNEI. V was clipped by 0 bases and J by 4 bases, with 7 bases between them. CDR3 in amino acids: CASSEALLGANVLTF. Written as DNA, the CDR3 is TGTGCCAGCAGTGAAGCGCTTCTGGGGGCCAACGTCCTGACTTTC.

V is TRBV6-5 and J is TRBJ1-5, with TRBD1 matching over 10 bases. This CDR3 is 15 amino acids long. Trimming cost V 6 bases and J 6 bases; bases outside gene matches: 8. Per the germline V gene, CDR1 is MNHEY and CDR2 is SVGAGI. The CDR3 coding sequence is TGTGCCAGCAGACCCGGACAGGGGGTCTCTCAGCCCCAGCATTTT. Its protein product is CASRPGQGVSQPQHF.

The chain recombines TRBV7-2 with TRBJ2-7; TRBD2 agrees at 7 bases. This CDR3 is 14 amino acids long. CDR1 and CDR2 from the germline V gene are SGHTA and FQGNSA. The J segment lost 2 bases and the V segment lost 4 bases, leaving 5 bases of the junction unmatched. DNA of the CDR3: TGTGCCAGCAGCTCGACTAGCCGAACCTACGAGCAGTACTTC. Amino acids: CASSSTSRTYEQYF.

This rearrangement joins TRBV5-1 to TRBJ2-3, with D hard to call. Trimming removed 4 bases at V and 1 base at J, with 7 bases between. CDR1 and CDR2 from the germline V gene are SGHRS and YFSETQ. The CDR3 is 13 residues long. CDR3 amino acids: CASSGGGTDTQYF. CDR3 in DNA: TGCGCCAGCAGCGGTGGGGGCACAGATACGCAGTATTTT.

The V call is TRBV5-1, the J call TRBJ1-1; 9 bases map to TRBD1. The CDR3 contains 15 residues. V trimming: 4 bases; J trimming: 5 bases; junction bases outside the gene matches: 9. Germline V gives CDR1 SGHRS, CDR2 YFSETQ. The CDR3 region has the DNA TGCGCCAGCAGCGCAGAACAGGGGGCATGGACTGAAGCTTTCTTT. Translating it yields CASSAEQGAWTEAFF.

The chain uses TRBV2 and TRBJ2-1; either TRBD1 or TRBD2 may fit D (6 bases each). The CDR3 runs 12 residues. Trimming left V 7 bases short and J 7 bases short, with 11 bases between. Per germline, CDR1 SNHLY and CDR2 FYNNEI. The CDR3 nucleotides are TGTGCCAGCAAGAGGGGGGCGAATGAGCAGTTCTTC. Protein sequence: CASKRGANEQFF.

The chain employs TRBV10-2 and TRBJ2-7, with D possibly TRBD2 on 6 matching bases. Germline loops: CDR1 WSHSY, CDR2 SAAADI. Deletions cut 5 bases from V and 2 bases from J, with 19 bases between. CDR3 length: 16 residues. The CDR3 loop is CASSPSVTSRTYEQYF. In DNA form, the CDR3 reads TGCGCCAGCAGTCCTAGCGTCACCTCCCGGACCTACGAGCAGTACTTC.

This chain links TRBV7-9 with TRBJ1-4; D is possibly TRBD1 (5 bases). The germline V gene encodes CDR1 SEHNR and CDR2 FQNEAQ (reference sequence). The CDR3 is 15 residues long. V dropped 3 bases and J dropped 7 bases, with 15 bases sitting between them. CDR3: CASSFFSREGEKLFF. The CDR3 nucleotides read TGTGCCAGCAGCTTTTTTAGCAGGGAGGGTGAAAAACTGTTTTTT.

The chain uses TRBV5-1 and TRBJ2-1, with TRBD2 matching 8 bases. The junction had 5 bases not matched to a gene; V was cut back by 1 base and J by 2 bases. CDR1 SGHRS and CDR2 YFSETQ come from the germline V gene. This CDR3 has 16 amino acids. The DNA of the CDR3 is TGCGCCAGCAGCTTGACTAGCGGAGCCACCTACAATGAGCAGTTCTTC. It codes for CASSLTSGATYNEQFF. The entire variable domain, with the rest obtained from reference TRBV5-1 and TRBJ2-1, is as follows: KAGVTQTPRYLIKTRGQQVTLSCSPISGHRSVSWYQQTPGQGLQFLFEYFSETQRNKGNFPGRFSGRQFSNSRSEMNVSTLELGDSALYLCASSLTSGATYNEQFFGPGTRLTVL.

Details on this clone: A much bigger clone sits one base away, suggesting this may be a read error. The rearrangement links TRBV7-9 to TRBJ2-3; D gene uncertain. Trimming took 2 bases from V and 1 from J, leaving 7 bases between them. The germline V gene encodes CDR1 SEHNR and CDR2 FQNEAQ (reference sequence). There are 14 residues in the CDR3. Here the CDR3 reads CASSLSSGTDTQYF. The CDR3 nucleotides are TGTGCCAGCAGCTTATCAAGCGGCACAGATACGCAGTATTTT.

The table lists this clone with a few counts. J is TRBJ1-5 and V is TRBV7-6; the D is unclear. The CDR3 length is 14 residues. With 1 base removed from V and 12 bases from J, the gap between germline ends came to 16 bases. Germline V gives CDR1 SGHVS, CDR2 FNYEAQ. The CDR3 DNA sequence: TGTGCCAGCAGCTTAGGCACGGCACCGATCGGCCAGCATTTT. Its translation is CASSLGTAPIGQHF. Together with reference TRBV7-6 and TRBJ1-5, the CDR3 gives the full variable domain: GAGVSQSPRYKVTKRGQDVALRCDPISGHVSLYWYRQALGQGPEFLTYFNYEAQQDKSGLPNDRFSAERPEGSISTLTIQRTEQRDSAMYRCASSLGTAPIGQHFGDGTRLSIL.